The clone carrying this TCR beta chain was picked up a small number of times. Its matching antigen is unknown. The data were obtained in a study of cytomegalovirus exposure and HLA in healthy donors. The wider study: In an early release, HLA-typed donors contributed some 80 million unique TCR sequences.

Researchers ran the PCR with 60 Vbeta and 13 Jbeta primers. Some clones are missing from TCRdb's copy, which holds only in-frame ones; the method was immunoSEQ multiplex PCR. The sample comprises some 120,000 clones, roughly 9.9% of which are singletons, and less than 4% rests with the top ten. The V and J ends lost 9 bases and 4 bases respectively, with 15 bases between them. Germline V gene sequence: CDR1 MNHNS, CDR2 SASEGT. The CDR3 is 13 residues long. General study findings and limits: Some TCR beta chains (approximately 180 of them) were listed as cytomegalovirus-associated. Among immune exposure information, only CMV serostatus was available.

This clonotype originated in a man in his thirties or forties in good health and CMV-seronegative. This chain uses TRBV6-1 with TRBJ1-1; no clear D. The specimen was PBMCs. CDR3 region: CASRRGPGTEAFF. In DNA form, the CDR3 reads TGTGCCAGTCGTCGCGGCCCGGGCACTGAAGCTTTCTTT.